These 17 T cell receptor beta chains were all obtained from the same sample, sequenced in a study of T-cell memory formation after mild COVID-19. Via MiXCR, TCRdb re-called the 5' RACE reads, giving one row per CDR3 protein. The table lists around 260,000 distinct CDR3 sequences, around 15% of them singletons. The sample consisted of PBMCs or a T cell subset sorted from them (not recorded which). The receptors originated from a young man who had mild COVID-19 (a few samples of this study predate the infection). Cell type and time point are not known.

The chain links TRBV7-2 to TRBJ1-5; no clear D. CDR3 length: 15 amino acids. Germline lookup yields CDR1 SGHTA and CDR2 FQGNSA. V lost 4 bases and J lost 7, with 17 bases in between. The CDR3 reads CASSSGSGIFQPQHF. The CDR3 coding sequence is TGTGCCAGCAGCTCCGGAAGTGGCATCTTCCAGCCCCAGCATTTT.

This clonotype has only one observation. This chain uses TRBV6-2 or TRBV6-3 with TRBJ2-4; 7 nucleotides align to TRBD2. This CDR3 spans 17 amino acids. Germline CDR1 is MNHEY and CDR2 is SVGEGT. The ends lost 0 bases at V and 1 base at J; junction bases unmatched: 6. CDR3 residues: CASSYSTGSGAKNIQYF. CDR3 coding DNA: TGTGCCAGCAGTTACTCGACGGGTAGCGGGGCCAAAAACATTCAGTACTTC.

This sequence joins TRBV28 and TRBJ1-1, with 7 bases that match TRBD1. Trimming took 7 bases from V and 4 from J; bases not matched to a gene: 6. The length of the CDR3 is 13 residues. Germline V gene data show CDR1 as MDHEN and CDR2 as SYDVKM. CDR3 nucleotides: TGTGCCAGCAATTTCAGGGGGGGCACTGAAGCTTTCTTT. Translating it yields CASNFRGGTEAFF.

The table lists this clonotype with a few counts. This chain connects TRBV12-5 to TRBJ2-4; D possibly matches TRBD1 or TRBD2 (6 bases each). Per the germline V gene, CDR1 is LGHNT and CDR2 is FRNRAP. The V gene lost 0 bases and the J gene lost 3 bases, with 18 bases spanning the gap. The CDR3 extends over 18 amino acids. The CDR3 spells CASGLVFLGGGGKNIQYF. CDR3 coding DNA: TGTGCTAGTGGTTTGGTGTTTTTGGGCGGAGGGGGCAAAAACATTCAGTACTTC.

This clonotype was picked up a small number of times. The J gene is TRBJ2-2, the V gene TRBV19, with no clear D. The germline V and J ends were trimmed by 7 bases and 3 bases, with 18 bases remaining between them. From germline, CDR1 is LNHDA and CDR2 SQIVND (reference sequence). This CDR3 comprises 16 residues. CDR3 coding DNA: TGTGCCAGTAACAGTGGCGGTCGGATTTACACCGGGGAGCTGTTTTTT. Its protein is CASNSGGRIYTGELFF.

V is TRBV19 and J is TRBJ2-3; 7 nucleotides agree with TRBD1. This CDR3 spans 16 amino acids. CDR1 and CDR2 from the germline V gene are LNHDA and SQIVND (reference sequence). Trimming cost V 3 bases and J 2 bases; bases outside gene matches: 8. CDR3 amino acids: CASSIFEGAVTDTQYF. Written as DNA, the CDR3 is TGTGCCAGTAGTATTTTTGAGGGGGCTGTCACAGATACGCAGTATTTT.

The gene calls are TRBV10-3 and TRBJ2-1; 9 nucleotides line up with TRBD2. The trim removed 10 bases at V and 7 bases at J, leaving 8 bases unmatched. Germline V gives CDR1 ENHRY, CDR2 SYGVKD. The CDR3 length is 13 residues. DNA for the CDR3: TGTGCCACCAGCGGGGGGCCCCGAAATGAGCAGTTCTTC. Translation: CATSGGPRNEQFF.

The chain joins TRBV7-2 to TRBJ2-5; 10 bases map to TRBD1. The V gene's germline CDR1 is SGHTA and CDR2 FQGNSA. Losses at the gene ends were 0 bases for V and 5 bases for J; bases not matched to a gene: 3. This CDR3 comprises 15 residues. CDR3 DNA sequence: TGTGCCAGCAGCTTAGCTGGGACAGGGGCCGAGACCCAGTACTTC. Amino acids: CASSLAGTGAETQYF.

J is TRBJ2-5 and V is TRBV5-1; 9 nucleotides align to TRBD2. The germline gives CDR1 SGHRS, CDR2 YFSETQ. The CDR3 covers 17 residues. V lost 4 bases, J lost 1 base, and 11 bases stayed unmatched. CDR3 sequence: CASSPGRLAALQETQYF. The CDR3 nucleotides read TGCGCCAGCAGCCCCGGGCGACTAGCGGCACTCCAAGAGACCCAGTACTTC.

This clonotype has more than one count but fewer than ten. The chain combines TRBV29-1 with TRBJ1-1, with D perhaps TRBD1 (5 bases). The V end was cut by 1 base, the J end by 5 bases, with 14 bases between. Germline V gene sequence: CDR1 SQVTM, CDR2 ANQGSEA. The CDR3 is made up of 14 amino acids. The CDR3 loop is CSVEVTGGKTEAFF. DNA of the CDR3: TGCAGCGTTGAAGTTACAGGAGGAAAAACTGAAGCTTTCTTT.

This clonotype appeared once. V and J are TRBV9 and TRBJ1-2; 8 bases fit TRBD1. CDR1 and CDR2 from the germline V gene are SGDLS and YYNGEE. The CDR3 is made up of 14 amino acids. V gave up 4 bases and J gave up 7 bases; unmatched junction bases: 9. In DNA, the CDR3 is TGTGCCAGCAGCTCCGTAGACAGGGGTGGTGGCTACACCTTC. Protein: CASSSVDRGGGYTF.

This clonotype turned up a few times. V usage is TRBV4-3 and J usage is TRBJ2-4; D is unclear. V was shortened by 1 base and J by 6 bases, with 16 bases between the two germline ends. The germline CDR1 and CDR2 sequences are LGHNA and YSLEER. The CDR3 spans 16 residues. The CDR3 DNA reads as TGCGCCAGCAGCCAAGTAATTGGGCAGATAGCAAACATTCAGTACTTC. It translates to CASSQVIGQIANIQYF.

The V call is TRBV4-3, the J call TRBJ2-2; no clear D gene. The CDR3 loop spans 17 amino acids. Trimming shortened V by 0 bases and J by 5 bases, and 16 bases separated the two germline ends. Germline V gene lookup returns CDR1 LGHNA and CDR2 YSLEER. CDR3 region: CASSQELVVGVTGELFF. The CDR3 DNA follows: TGCGCCAGCAGCCAAGAACTTGTGGTAGGAGTTACCGGGGAGCTGTTTTTT.

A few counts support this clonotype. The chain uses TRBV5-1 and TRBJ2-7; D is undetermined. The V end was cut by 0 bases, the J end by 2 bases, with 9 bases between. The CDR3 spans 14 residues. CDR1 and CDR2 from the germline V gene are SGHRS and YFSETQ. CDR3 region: CASSLAEATYEQYV. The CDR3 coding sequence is TGCGCCAGCAGCTTGGCAGAGGCAACCTACGAGCAGTACGTC.

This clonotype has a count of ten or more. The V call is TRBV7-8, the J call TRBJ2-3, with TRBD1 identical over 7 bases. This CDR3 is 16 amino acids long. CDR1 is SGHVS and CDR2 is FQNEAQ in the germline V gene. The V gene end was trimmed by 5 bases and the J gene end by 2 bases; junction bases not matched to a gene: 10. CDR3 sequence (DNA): TGTGCCAGCAGCCCAGGGACAGATAGAGTCACAGATACGCAGTATTTT. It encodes CASSPGTDRVTDTQYF.

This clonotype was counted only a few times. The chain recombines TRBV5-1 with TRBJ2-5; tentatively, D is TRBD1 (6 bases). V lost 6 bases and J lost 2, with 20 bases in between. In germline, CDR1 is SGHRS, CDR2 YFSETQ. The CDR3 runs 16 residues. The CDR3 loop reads CASIPNPGVGQETQYF. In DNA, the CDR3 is TGCGCCAGCATTCCAAATCCAGGGGTTGGTCAAGAGACCCAGTACTTC.

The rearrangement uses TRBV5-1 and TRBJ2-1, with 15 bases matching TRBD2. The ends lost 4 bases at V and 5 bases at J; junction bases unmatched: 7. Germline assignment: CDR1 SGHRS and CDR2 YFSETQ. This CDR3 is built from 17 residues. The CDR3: CASSDGTSGGPHNEQFF. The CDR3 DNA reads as TGCGCCAGCAGCGACGGGACTAGCGGGGGGCCTCACAATGAGCAGTTCTTC.